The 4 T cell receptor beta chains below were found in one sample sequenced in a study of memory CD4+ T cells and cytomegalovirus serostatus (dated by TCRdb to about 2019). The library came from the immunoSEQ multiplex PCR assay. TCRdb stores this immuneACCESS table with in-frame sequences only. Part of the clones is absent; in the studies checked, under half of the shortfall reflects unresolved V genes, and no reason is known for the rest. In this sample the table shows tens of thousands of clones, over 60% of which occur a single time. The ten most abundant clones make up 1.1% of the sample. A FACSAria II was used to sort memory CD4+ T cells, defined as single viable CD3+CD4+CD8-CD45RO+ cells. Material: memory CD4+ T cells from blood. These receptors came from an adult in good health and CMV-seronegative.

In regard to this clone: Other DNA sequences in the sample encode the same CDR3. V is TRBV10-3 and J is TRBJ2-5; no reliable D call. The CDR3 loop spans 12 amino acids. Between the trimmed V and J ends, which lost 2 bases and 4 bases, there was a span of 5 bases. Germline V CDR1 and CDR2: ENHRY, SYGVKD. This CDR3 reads CAISERRETQYF. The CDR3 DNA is TGTGCCATCAGTGAGAGGCGAGAGACCCAGTACTTC.

The CDR3 region is CASSHDSNQPQHF. As DNA, the CDR3 is TGTGCCAGCAGCCATGACAGTAATCAGCCCCAGCATTTT. This chain joins TRBV27 and TRBJ1-5; D possibly corresponds to TRBD1 (5 bases). The germline V and J ends were trimmed by 6 bases and 4 bases, with 10 bases remaining between them. The CDR3 extends over 13 amino acids. In germline, CDR1 is MNHEY, CDR2 SMNVEV (reference sequence).

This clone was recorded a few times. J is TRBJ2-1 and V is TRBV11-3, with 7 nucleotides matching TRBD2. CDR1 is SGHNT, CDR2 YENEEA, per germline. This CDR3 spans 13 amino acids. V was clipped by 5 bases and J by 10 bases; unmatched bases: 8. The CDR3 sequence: CASSRDSGGEQFF. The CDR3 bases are TGTGCCAGCAGCAGGGATTCGGGAGGAGAGCAGTTCTTC.

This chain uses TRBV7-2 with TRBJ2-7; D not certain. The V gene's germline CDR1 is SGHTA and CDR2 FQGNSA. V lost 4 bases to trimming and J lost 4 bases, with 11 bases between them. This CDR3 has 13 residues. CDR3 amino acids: CASSSGTFYEQYF. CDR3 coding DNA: TGTGCCAGCAGCTCGGGCACCTTTTACGAGCAGTACTTC.